The 18 T cell receptor beta chains reported below all come from one sample, sequenced in a study of blood T cells in healthy people across ages. A second PCR of roughly 7 to 11 cycles used a sample-barcoded 5' primer and a J-beta primer mix. TCRdb reanalysed the 5' RACE reads using MiXCR and keeps one entry per CDR3 protein. The profile shows about 1.8 million distinct CDR3 sequences, roughly 52% of them singletons. The sequenced material came from blood. The source of these receptors is a woman aged 40-49 years in good health.

The rearrangement uses TRBV6-5 and TRBJ2-1; D is undetermined. Germline assignment: CDR1 MNHEY and CDR2 SVGAGI. There are 14 residues in the CDR3. The ends were cut back, 11 bases at V and 1 base at J, with 15 bases in the middle. The CDR3: CAGRRRESYNEQFF. As DNA, the CDR3 is TGTGCCGGCCGCCGCCGAGAGTCCTACAATGAGCAGTTCTTC.

The V gene is TRBV6-6, the J gene TRBJ2-5; 11 bases are shared with TRBD1. The J call is in doubt because the DNA end fits TRBJ2-7 better. The CDR3 has 15 amino acids. Germline CDR1 reads MNHNY; CDR2 reads SVGAGI (reference sequence). In nucleotides, the CDR3 is TGTGCCAGCAGGGGCAACCGGGACAGGGGGTACGAGCAGTACTTC. Protein product: CASRGNRDRGYEQYF.

This chain links TRBV27 with TRBJ2-5; D could derive from TRBD1 or TRBD2 (6 bases each). Trimming pared 2 bases from V and 5 bases from J, leaving 21 bases between. The CDR3 covers 17 residues. The germline V gene encodes CDR1 MNHEY and CDR2 SMNVEV (reference sequence). Here the CDR3 DNA reads TGTGCCAGCAGTTTACTCCGCGGGGTAGGGGGGCCGGAGACCCAGTACTTC. This encodes CASSLLRGVGGPETQYF.

The chain uses TRBV6-1 and TRBJ1-2; the match to TRBD1 covers 8 bases. The CDR3 is made up of 13 amino acids. CDR1 and CDR2 (germline): MNHNS, SASEGT. The ends lost 6 bases at V and 4 bases at J; junction bases unmatched: 4. CDR3: CASRGQALYGYTF. Written as DNA, the CDR3 is TGTGCCAGCAGGGGACAGGCCCTCTATGGCTACACCTTC.

The J gene is TRBJ2-1, the V gene TRBV6-5; D gene uncertain. Germline lookup yields CDR1 MNHEY and CDR2 SVGAGI. CDR3 length: 16 amino acids. The V end lost 5 bases, the J end lost 7 bases, and 21 bases lay between the germline ends. In DNA, the CDR3 is TGTGCCAGCAGTCTGGTGCAATCCCGATTCAGTAATGAGCAGTTCTTC. Its protein is CASSLVQSRFSNEQFF.

The chain couples TRBV28 to TRBJ1-2; no firm D call. The germline CDR1 and CDR2 sequences are MDHEN and SYDVKM. The CDR3 is 15 amino acids. The V and J ends lost 7 bases and 4 bases respectively, with 19 bases between them. As DNA, the CDR3 is TGTGCCAGCAATCCCCCGACGATACACTCCTATGGCTACACCTTC. Its translation: CASNPPTIHSYGYTF.

This chain links TRBV6-2 or TRBV6-3 with TRBJ2-1; TRBD2 matches 9 bases. The CDR3 sequence is 19 residues long. Germline V lookup: CDR1 MNHEY, CDR2 SVGEGT. The V and J ends lost 7 bases and 7 bases, in that order; junction bases with no gene match: 23. This CDR3 is CASIAPLGGGGVQKNEQFF. The CDR3 coding sequence is TGTGCCAGCATTGCTCCTCTGGGCGGGGGGGGCGTTCAAAAAAATGAGCAGTTCTTC.

This clonotype was seen more than once but under ten times. CDR3: CSARWAETQYF. The CDR3 DNA reads TGCAGTGCTAGATGGGCAGAGACCCAGTACTTC. The rearrangement joins TRBV20-1 to TRBJ2-5, with D uncertain. The germline V gene has CDR1 DFQATT and CDR2 SNEGSKA (reference sequence). The CDR3 covers 11 residues. V lost 2 bases to trimming and J lost 4 bases, with 5 bases between them.

This clonotype occurred a few times. The chain recombines TRBV20-1 with TRBJ1-1, with a tentative D call TRBD1 (5 bases). Between the trimmed V and J ends, which lost 2 bases and 11 bases, there was a span of 18 bases. CDR1 and CDR2 (germline): DFQATT, SNEGSKA (reference sequence). This CDR3 spans 13 amino acids. The CDR3 DNA is TGCAGTGCTAGACACAGGACGGGGTTGATTGCTTTCTTT. It translates to CSARHRTGLIAFF.

The chain is built from TRBV5-1 and TRBJ2-7; 8 bases line up with TRBD1. Germline V lookup: CDR1 SGHRS, CDR2 YFSETQ. The CDR3 contains 14 residues. Trimming took 2 bases from V and 3 from J; bases not matched to a gene: 4. CDR3 sequence (DNA): TGCGCCAGCAGCTTTCAGGGGGCGGTCTACGAGCAGTACTTC. Translation gives CASSFQGAVYEQYF.

The gene calls are TRBV5-6 and TRBJ1-2; D ambiguous. This CDR3 region has 12 residues. From germline, CDR1 is SGHDT and CDR2 YYEEEE. Trimming removed 0 bases from V and 6 bases from J, with 6 bases in between. The CDR3 DNA sequence: TGTGCCAGCAGCTTGGGCCTCGATGGCTACACCTTC. This codes for CASSLGLDGYTF.

A few counts support this clonotype. The chain links TRBV20-1 to TRBJ1-2; D may be TRBD1 (6 bases). The CDR3 consists of 14 residues. V was shortened by 5 bases and J by 3 bases, with 16 bases between the two germline ends. Germline loops: CDR1 DFQATT, CDR2 SNEGSKA (reference sequence). CDR3 coding DNA: TGCAGTGCTCCCGCACAGGGTCCCTACTATGGCTACACCTTC. Encoded protein: CSAPAQGPYYGYTF.

The chain recombines TRBV28 with TRBJ1-4; D is unclear. With 5 bases removed from V and 1 base from J, the gap between germline ends came to 14 bases. The CDR3 sequence is 16 residues long. Germline-derived CDR1 and CDR2 are MDHEN and SYDVKM. CDR3: CASSPTSGRTNEKLFF. Here the CDR3 DNA reads TGTGCCAGCAGTCCGACCTCAGGCAGAACTAATGAAAAACTGTTTTTT.

The chain couples TRBV20-1 to TRBJ2-1, with D possibly matching TRBD2 (5 bases). Germline-derived CDR1 and CDR2 are DFQATT and SNEGSKA (reference sequence). The CDR3 spans 14 residues. Trimming cost V 5 bases and J 7 bases, with 18 bases left between them. CDR3 in DNA: TGCAGTGCTCCTACCACTAGGGTTAGTAATGAGCAGTTCTTC. Its protein is CSAPTTRVSNEQFF.

This clonotype was counted a single time. The rearrangement uses TRBV7-9 and TRBJ2-3, with 7 bases matching TRBD2. The CDR3 has 16 amino acids. V lost 1 base and J lost 0; bases outside the gene matches: 4. Per germline, CDR1 SEHNR and CDR2 FQNEAQ (reference sequence). The CDR3: CASSLDLRESTDTQYF. CDR3 DNA: TGTGCCAGCAGCTTAGATTTGCGGGAGAGCACAGATACGCAGTATTTT.

The V call is TRBV7-2, the J call TRBJ2-4; possible D gene TRBD1, 7 bases. Germline V lookup: CDR1 SGHTA, CDR2 FQGNSA. The ends were cut back, 1 base at V and 11 bases at J, with 12 bases in the middle. This CDR3 has 13 amino acids. The CDR3 sequence: CASSLDGGGLQYF. In DNA, the CDR3 is TGTGCCAGCAGCTTAGACGGAGGGGGCCTTCAGTACTTC.

This clonotype was seen once. The chain is built from TRBV7-2 and TRBJ2-7; unclear D gene. This CDR3 has 14 amino acids. Trimming removed 3 bases at V and 0 bases at J, with 9 bases between. Germline values: CDR1 SGHTA, CDR2 FQGNSA. CDR3 sequence reads: CASSFQEISYEQYF. The CDR3 DNA reads as TGTGCCAGCAGCTTCCAGGAGATCTCCTACGAGCAGTACTTC.

This clonotype has only a few counts. J is TRBJ2-5 and V is TRBV7-9; tentative D call: TRBD2 (5 bases). Matching the DNA end better, TRBJ2-7 makes the J call doubtful. The length of the CDR3 is 14 residues. Germline V gene data show CDR1 as SEHNR and CDR2 as FQNEAQ (reference sequence). CDR3 nucleotides: TGTGCCAGCAGCTTAGTCGGGGATGTATACGAGCAGTACTTC. Its translation: CASSLVGDVYEQYF.